This T cell receptor (beta chain) was sequenced for a study of T cells in Graves' hyperthyroidism and ophthalmopathy. Study results and limitations: In simple terms, a model built on 13 V-J features told ophthalmopathy apart from stable hyperthyroidism. Blood also showed most of the thyroid clonotypes that were expanded above 0.001.

RNA transcripts served as the template for amplifying TCR beta CDR3 regions. The HTBI primer set was used in a first-round RT-PCR of the TCR CDR3. MiXCR, applied by TCRdb to the multiplex PCR reads, yields one record per CDR3 protein. The data show 560,000 or so distinct CDR3 sequences, about 20% seen once. Researchers barred patients who had uncontrolled infection, other autoimmune disease, pregnancy or lactation. An approximately 10 ml volume of fresh peripheral blood provided the PBMCs. The CDR3 is 13 residues long. The germline V and J ends were trimmed by 5 bases and 0 bases, with 7 bases remaining between them. CDR1 and CDR2 from the germline V gene are MNHNS and SASEGT. This clonotype appeared a few times. Its antigen remains unidentified.

This TCR was sampled from a man aged 40-55 years with Graves' ophthalmopathy. Material: blood. The J gene is TRBJ1-2, the V gene TRBV6-1; unclear D gene. The CDR3 region is CASSSIPNYGYTF. As DNA, the CDR3 is TGTGCCAGCAGTTCGATACCTAACTATGGCTACACCTTC.